This T cell receptor (beta chain) was sequenced for a study of beta chain features in type 1 diabetes. The entirety of the isolated RNA underwent reverse transcription, so expressed TCRB transcripts were sequenced. The table came from immunoSEQ multiplex PCR; TCRdb's copy has only in-frame clones and leaves some out. The sample contains around 310,000 clones, roughly 14% of which appear only once. Notes on the study in general: In all four CD4+ subsets, TCRB CDR3 length was significantly, moderately reduced in type 1 diabetes. In comparison with healthy donors, patients had naive, central memory and Treg TCRB repertoires that appeared more similar.

This clone was seen more than once but under ten times. Its specificity is unknown. This CDR3 contains 15 residues. CDR1 and CDR2 from the germline V gene are SGHNT and YYREEE (reference sequence). J gave up 5 bases and V 4 bases, and 8 bases lay outside the gene matches. Researchers reported sorting CD4+ naive, central memory, regulatory and stem cell-like memory cells via CD45RO/CCR7/CD25/CD127/CD95/CD27. Sorting produced populations that all topped 98% purity. The sequencing sample was made of naive CD4+ T cells from blood. The genes are TRBV5-4 and TRBJ1-4, with 7 bases lining up with TRBD1. The TCR originated in a young woman with type 1 diabetes. The CDR3 sequence: CASSKGTATNEKLFF. CDR3 DNA sequence: TGTGCCAGCAGCAAAGGGACAGCCACAAATGAAAAACTGTTTTTT.